This T cell receptor beta chain was retrieved from a study of Graves' ophthalmopathy and Graves' hyperthyroidism. Study-level points and caveats: As the model predicted ophthalmopathy progression, it achieved a sensitivity of just over 70% and a specificity of 72% to 80%.

CDR3 length: 11 amino acids. The V and J ends lost 3 bases and 4 bases respectively, with 2 bases between them. This clonotype was recorded at least ten times. The target antigen is unknown. Amplified TCR beta CDR3 regions were obtained using RNA transcripts as template. Second-round multiplex PCR came after a first-round RT-PCR that employed HTBI primers. TCRdb reanalysed the multiplex PCR reads using MiXCR and keeps one entry per CDR3 protein. The table has almost 400,000 distinct CDR3 sequences, about a sixth seen once; the top ten hold around 1.6%. The sample taken for sequencing was peripheral blood. J is TRBJ2-3 and V is TRBV12-3 or TRBV12-4; D gene unclear. The clonotype originates from a woman under 30 with Graves' ophthalmopathy. The CDR3 DNA sequence: TGTGCCAGCAGTTTCTCAGATACGCAGTATTTT. It encodes CASSFSDTQYF.